Below, 31 T cell receptor beta chains from the same sample are listed, as sequenced in a study of T-cell reconstitution after alpha-beta-depleted transplantation in children. Library preparation (for TCRbeta) was performed with unique molecular identifiers. In TCRdb, the PCR reads were re-called with MiXCR into one record per CDR3 protein. The sample includes 90,000 to 130,000 distinct CDR3 sequences, 10% of them seen just once. The material was PBMCs from the stem cell graft donor, obtained from the stem cell graft. Receptor source: a human donor who donated a stem cell graft to a child with acute lymphoblastic leukemia.

The chain uses TRBV11-2 and TRBJ2-3; 14 nucleotides align to TRBD2. This CDR3 comprises 17 residues. Germline CDR1 SGHAT, CDR2 FQNNGV. The ends lost 5 bases at V and 1 base at J; junction bases unmatched: 5. This chain's CDR3 is CASSTGLAGVGTDTQYF. CDR3 nucleotide sequence: TGTGCCAGCAGCACGGGACTAGCGGGAGTGGGCACAGATACGCAGTATTTT.

In regard to this clonotype: A much larger clone lies a single base off, so this may be a read error. The J gene is TRBJ2-1, the V gene TRBV7-9; D is perhaps TRBD2 (5 bases). The CDR3 is 17 amino acids. Germline lookup yields CDR1 SEHNR and CDR2 FQNEAQ (reference sequence). CDR3 bases: TGTACCAGCAGCCCCCGTAAGAGGGTAGAGCACTACAATGAGCAGTTCTTC. This translates into CTSSPRKRVEHYNEQFF.

The rearrangement uses TRBV30 and TRBJ1-3; D not certain. Trimming took 0 bases from V and 3 from J, leaving 6 bases between them. CDR1 and CDR2 from the germline V gene are GTSNPN and SVGIG (reference sequence). This CDR3 has 13 residues. The CDR3 loop is CAWSVARGNTIYF. The CDR3 DNA is TGTGCCTGGAGTGTAGCTCGTGGAAACACCATATATTTT. Full variable domain (outside the CDR3, taken from reference TRBV30 and TRBJ1-3): SQTIHQWPATLVQPVGSPLSLECTVEGTSNPNLYWYRQAAGRGLQLLFYSVGIGQISSEVPQNLSASRPQDRQFILSSKKLLLSDSGFYLCAWSVARGNTIYFGEGSWLTVV.

In its sample, this clonotype was seen many times. CDR3: CASSQSGGRHQKNTEAFF. The CDR3 DNA sequence: TGCGCCAGCAGCCAATCGGGGGGGAGACACCAGAAGAACACTGAAGCTTTCTTT. This sequence joins TRBV4-3 and TRBJ1-1, with a possible D match to TRBD1 (5 bases). Germline lookup yields CDR1 LGHNA and CDR2 YSLEER. Trimming left V 2 bases short and J 1 base short, with 20 bases between. The CDR3 spans 18 residues.

Ten or more counts support this clonotype. The chain carries TRBV11-2 and TRBJ2-2, with D perhaps matching TRBD2 (5 bases). The V end lost 5 bases, the J end lost 7 bases, and 20 bases lay between the germline ends. Germline V gene sequence: CDR1 SGHAT, CDR2 FQNNGV. This CDR3 contains 16 residues. For the CDR3, the DNA is TGTGCCAGCAGCGCTCAACTGTCTAGCACTGGCGGGGAGCTGTTTTTT. Its translation is CASSAQLSSTGGELFF.

This sequence joins TRBV30 and TRBJ1-2; possibly TRBD1 for D (6 bases). V was pared by 2 bases and J by 4 bases, with 14 bases between. CDR3 length: 14 residues. Germline values: CDR1 GTSNPN, CDR2 SVGIG (reference sequence). CDR3 region: CAWSRTRGTYGYTF. CDR3 sequence (DNA): TGTGCCTGGAGTAGAACGAGGGGGACCTATGGCTACACCTTC.

The table lists this clonotype with many counts. V is TRBV12-3 or TRBV12-4 and J is TRBJ1-4, with no clear D. This CDR3 contains 13 residues. V was clipped by 5 bases and J by 8 bases, with 12 bases between them. The DNA for the CDR3 is TGTGCCAGCAGTGCTCAGGCAGCGGAAAAACTGTTTTTT. This sequence encodes CASSAQAAEKLFF.

V usage is TRBV4-3 and J usage is TRBJ1-1, with D unclear. CDR1 LGHNA and CDR2 YSLEER come from the germline V gene. The CDR3 extends over 14 amino acids. V was trimmed by 0 bases and J by 4 bases, leaving 9 bases between them. The CDR3 DNA follows: TGCGCCAGCAGCCAAGAGGGGTGGGGCACTGAAGCTTTCTTT. Protein: CASSQEGWGTEAFF.

This clonotype was counted many times. The chain joins TRBV7-9 to TRBJ2-7; D perhaps matches TRBD1 (5 bases). CDR1 SEHNR and CDR2 FQNEAQ come from the germline V gene (reference sequence). V shed 1 base and J shed 5 bases, with 9 bases lying between them. The CDR3 length is 13 residues. CDR3: CASSLGPRDEQYF. Written as DNA, the CDR3 is TGTGCCAGCAGCTTAGGTCCCAGGGACGAGCAGTACTTC.

This clonotype was seen ten or more times. The chain carries TRBV5-1 and TRBJ2-3; 12 bases fit TRBD2. The germline V gene has CDR1 SGHRS and CDR2 YFSETQ. V lost 4 bases to trimming and J lost 6 bases; unmatched junction nucleotides: 9. The CDR3 runs to 16 residues. This chain's CDR3 is CASSPGLAGSGDTQYF. In DNA, the CDR3 is TGCGCCAGCAGCCCCGGACTAGCGGGGTCAGGGGATACGCAGTATTTT.

This clonotype was detected many times. V and J are TRBV7-9 and TRBJ1-6, with D hard to call. CDR1 is SEHNR, CDR2 FQNEAQ, per germline (reference sequence). V dropped 1 base and J dropped 2 bases, with 6 bases sitting between them. This CDR3 has 15 residues. The CDR3 protein is CASSLGSPYNSPLHF. The CDR3 DNA sequence: TGTGCCAGCAGCTTAGGGTCCCCCTATAATTCACCCCTCCACTTT.

Only a few counts were recorded for this clonotype. This rearrangement joins TRBV7-6 to TRBJ2-3; D gene unclear. Germline CDR1 and CDR2: SGHVS and FNYEAQ. The CDR3 extends over 14 amino acids. The V gene lost 6 bases and the J gene lost 1 base, with 11 bases spanning the gap. CDR3: CASRSSWGTDTQYF. The DNA for the CDR3 is TGTGCCAGCAGGTCCTCTTGGGGCACAGATACGCAGTATTTT.

This clonotype occurred many times. The J gene is TRBJ1-1, the V gene TRBV21-1. TRBV21-1 is described as a pseudogene. The length of the CDR3 is 19 residues. This CDR3 reads CASSKRLLDGRTGNTEAFF. DNA for the CDR3: TGTGCCAGCAGCAAGAGGTTATTAGACGGGAGAACAGGCAACACTGAAGCTTTCTTT.

At least ten counts were recorded for this clonotype. The chain carries TRBV25-1 and TRBJ1-2; no reliable D call. Trimming stripped 0 bases from V and 6 bases from J, with 11 bases between. This CDR3 contains 14 residues. Germline values: CDR1 MGHDK, CDR2 SYGVNS. The CDR3 loop is CASSEYPSPDGYTF. In DNA form, the CDR3 reads TGTGCCAGCAGTGAATATCCTTCCCCGGATGGCTACACCTTC.

This clonotype was seen repeatedly, ten times or more. V usage is TRBV25-1 and J usage is TRBJ1-1; D is perhaps TRBD1 (6 bases). The CDR3 is 13 amino acids. Trimming took 4 bases from V and 6 from J, leaving 12 bases between them. Germline lookup yields CDR1 MGHDK and CDR2 SYGVNS. CDR3 coding DNA: TGTGCCAGCAGTGGCTACAGGGCAGCTGAAGCTTTCTTT. Protein: CASSGYRAAEAFF.

This clonotype has only a few counts. This chain uses TRBV5-1 with TRBJ2-3; the D call may be TRBD1 or TRBD2 (6 bases each). The CDR3 sequence is 14 residues long. Germline V CDR1 and CDR2: SGHRS, YFSETQ. V was clipped by 2 bases and J by 11 bases, with 18 bases between them. CDR3 sequence (DNA): TGCGCCAGCAGCTTCGAGATACGGGGGCGTGGGCAGTATTTT. Residues: CASSFEIRGRGQYF. The entire variable domain, with the rest obtained from reference TRBV5-1 and TRBJ2-3, is as follows: KAGVTQTPRYLIKTRGQQVTLSCSPISGHRSVSWYQQTPGQGLQFLFEYFSETQRNKGNFPGRFSGRQFSNSRSEMNVSTLELGDSALYLCASSFEIRGRGQYFGPGTRLTVL.

About this clonotype itself: A read error is possible here, since a much larger clone lies one base away. J is TRBJ2-2 and V is TRBV12-3 or TRBV12-4, with D possibly matching TRBD1 (7 bases). The CDR3 runs to 13 residues. CDR3 residues: CSRGATNTGELFF. The CDR3 DNA sequence: TGTTCCAGGGGGGCCACGAACACCGGGGAGCTGTTTTTT.

This clonotype was seen repeatedly, ten times or more. The chain links TRBV20-1 to TRBJ2-3, with D possibly being TRBD2 (6 bases). Per germline, CDR1 DFQATT and CDR2 SNEGSKA (reference sequence). The V end lost 5 bases, the J end lost 2 bases, and 14 bases lay between the germline ends. The CDR3 length is 14 residues. CDR3 in amino acids: CSARERPPTDTQYF. The CDR3 nucleotides read TGCAGTGCTCGGGAGCGGCCCCCCACAGATACGCAGTATTTT.

This clonotype has at least ten counts. The chain links TRBV27 to TRBJ1-3, with 8 bases lining up with TRBD1. Trimming removed 10 bases from V and 0 bases from J; junction bases left unmatched: 8. Germline V gene sequence: CDR1 MNHEY, CDR2 SMNVEV (reference sequence). The CDR3 has 15 amino acids. CDR3 bases: TGTGCCACCAGACAGGGGCACTCCTCTGGAAACACCATATATTTT. It specifies CATRQGHSSGNTIYF.

The rearrangement uses TRBV6-2 or TRBV6-3 and TRBJ1-3; a possible D gene is TRBD1 (5 bases). The CDR3 consists of 15 residues. Germline values: CDR1 MNHEY, CDR2 SVGEGT. With 8 bases removed from V and 0 bases from J, the gap between germline ends came to 14 bases. CDR3 sequence (DNA): TGTGCCAGCGGACAACAGGAGATCTCTGGAAACACCATATATTTT. Protein product: CASGQQEISGNTIYF.

This clonotype showed up many times. The V gene is TRBV12-3 or TRBV12-4, the J gene TRBJ2-1; weak D call: TRBD2 (7 bases). The CDR3 runs 16 residues. Trimming stripped 6 bases from V and 1 base from J, with 16 bases between. The CDR3 nucleotides read TGTGCCAGCAGCCGAAATAGGGGGGGGTCCTACAATGAGCAGTTCTTC. Its translation: CASSRNRGGSYNEQFF.

This clonotype has at least ten counts. The CDR3 here is CSVEQNTDTQYF. CDR3 nucleotides: TGCAGCGTTGAACAGAACACAGATACGCAGTATTTT. The chain has TRBV29-1 and TRBJ2-3; D call uncertain. This CDR3 spans 12 amino acids. V was clipped by 2 bases and J by 2 bases, with 5 bases between them. Germline V gene data show CDR1 as SQVTM and CDR2 as ANQGSEA.

This clonotype has a count of ten or more. The rearrangement links TRBV12-3 or TRBV12-4 to TRBJ1-2; no clear D gene. The CDR3 consists of 16 residues. The V end lost 3 bases, the J end lost 0 bases, and 14 bases lay between the germline ends. The CDR3 bases are TGTGCCAGCAGTTTGTCTCGGTCAGTAGCTAACTATGGCTACACCTTC. Translated: CASSLSRSVANYGYTF.

Points on this clonotype: The junction departs from the called germline gene at one end, perhaps through a read error. Written as DNA, the CDR3 is TGTACCAGCACCCAAGGGGGTGGGGGAAATACGCAGTATTTT. Protein sequence: CTSTQGGGGNTQYF. J is TRBJ2-3 and V is TRBV6-1, with a possible D match to TRBD1 (6 bases). This CDR3 contains 14 residues. Germline V CDR1 and CDR2: MNHNS, SASEGT.

As for this clonotype: A single base separates this from a much larger clone, so it may be a read error. The V gene is TRBV9, the J gene TRBJ1-6, with D maybe TRBD1 (5 bases). Trimming cost V 4 bases and J 11 bases, with 16 bases left between them. The CDR3 sequence is 14 residues long. The germline CDR1 and CDR2 sequences are SGDLS and YYNGEE. The CDR3 sequence: CASSRGGGNPPLHF. The CDR3 DNA is TGTGCCAGCAGCCGAGGCGGGGGTAACCCACCCCTCCACTTT. Looking up the rest from reference TRBV9 and TRBJ1-6 gives the full variable domain: DSGVTQTPKHLITATGQRVTLRCSPRSGDLSVYWYQQSLDQGLQFLIQYYNGEERAKGNILERFSAQQFPDLHSELNLSSLELGDSALYFCASSRGGGNPPLHFGNGTRLTVT.

Ten or more counts support this clonotype. The chain links TRBV11-3 to TRBJ2-1; D not resolved. Trimming removed 3 bases from V and 3 bases from J, with 15 bases in between. Germline V CDR1 and CDR2: SGHNT, YENEEA. The CDR3 is made up of 16 amino acids. The DNA of the CDR3 is TGTGCCAGCAGCTTGGGCACTTTTGGGCTCTACAATGAGCAGTTCTTC. Its translation is CASSLGTFGLYNEQFF.

In this sample, this clonotype turned up many times. The genes are TRBV12-3 or TRBV12-4 and TRBJ2-7; 9 bases map to TRBD1. CDR3 length equals 14 residues. V shed 1 base and J 5 bases; nucleotides not matched to a gene: 3. The CDR3 DNA is TGTGCCAGCAGTTTAGGGGACAGGGTAGACGAGCAGTACTTC. Translation: CASSLGDRVDEQYF.

This clonotype was counted only a few times. The rearrangement joins TRBV5-6 to TRBJ2-7; D may correspond to TRBD1 or TRBD2 (5 bases each). Between the trimmed V and J ends, which lost 4 bases and 2 bases, there was a span of 10 bases. CDR1 SGHDT and CDR2 YYEEEE come from the germline V gene. The CDR3 covers 13 residues. The CDR3 sequence is CASSTGTPYEQYF. The DNA for the CDR3 is TGTGCCAGCAGCACCGGGACCCCCTACGAGCAGTACTTC.

At least ten counts were recorded for this clonotype. The chain carries TRBV10-3 and TRBJ1-2, with 8 bases aligning to TRBD1. Germline trimming cut 7 bases from V and 13 bases from J; bases unmatched to any gene: 14. Germline V gene data show CDR1 as ENHRY and CDR2 as SYGVKD. The CDR3 is 13 residues long. The chain's CDR3 is CAINHPGQADPTF. CDR3 coding DNA: TGTGCCATCAACCATCCGGGACAGGCAGACCCCACCTTC.

The sample holds many counts of this clonotype. The chain has TRBV27 and TRBJ1-5, with a weak D call TRBD1 (6 bases). The CDR3 runs 15 residues. Germline V gives CDR1 MNHEY, CDR2 SMNVEV (reference sequence). V gave up 0 bases and J gave up 7 bases, with 13 bases separating them. CDR3 DNA sequence: TGTGCCAGCAGTTTATCCGCCGCGACAGGACAGCCCCAGCATTTT. It translates to CASSLSAATGQPQHF.

This clonotype was seen ten or more times. The rearrangement joins TRBV7-8 to TRBJ2-1; unclear D gene. The CDR3 is 15 residues long. Germline V gene sequence: CDR1 SGHVS, CDR2 FQNEAQ. Trimming removed 1 base at V and 3 bases at J, with 10 bases between. The CDR3 sequence: CASSLGSGFYNEQFF. DNA of the CDR3: TGTGCCAGCAGCTTAGGTTCTGGGTTCTACAATGAGCAGTTCTTC.